These 9 T cell receptor beta chains were all obtained from the same sample, sequenced in a study of early T cells in non-severe SARS-CoV-2 infection. TCRdb passed the 5' RACE reads through MiXCR, listing each CDR3 protein once. The repertoire includes more than 85,000 distinct CDR3 sequences, 10% to 15% of them detected once, and approximately 3.8% sits in the top ten. The material sequenced was whole blood, taken at baseline. These receptors originate from an adult who was a healthcare worker with PCR-confirmed SARS-CoV-2 infection or an uninfected control (not recorded which).

The rearrangement joins TRBV2 to TRBJ1-5; TRBD1 is a possible D gene (6 bases). The germline CDR1 and CDR2 sequences are SNHLY and FYNNEI. Trimming pared 5 bases from V and 0 bases from J, leaving 11 bases between. The CDR3 extends over 15 amino acids. As DNA, the CDR3 is TGTGCCAGCAGTAGACAGGAGCCTAGCAATCAGCCCCAGCATTTT. The encoded protein is CASSRQEPSNQPQHF.

The rearrangement links TRBV29-1 to TRBJ1-3; D unresolved. The CDR3 has 12 residues. Germline loops: CDR1 SQVTM, CDR2 ANQGSEA. The V end lost 3 bases, the J end lost 4 bases, and 7 bases lay between the germline ends. The CDR3 nucleotides are TGCAGCGTTGAGGGAAACGGAAACACCATATATTTT. Protein product: CSVEGNGNTIYF.

The chain uses TRBV15 and TRBJ1-2; no clear D. The germline V gene encodes CDR1 LNHNV and CDR2 YYDKDF (reference sequence). Trimming took 0 bases from V and 0 from J, leaving 5 bases between them. The CDR3 contains 14 residues. The DNA of the CDR3 is TGTGCCACCAGCAGAGACAGATCTAACTATGGCTACACCTTC. Translated: CATSRDRSNYGYTF.

The chain recombines TRBV7-9 with TRBJ1-4; D possibly corresponds to TRBD1 (5 bases). Germline CDR1 and CDR2: SEHNR and FQNEAQ (reference sequence). The V end lost 5 bases, the J end lost 5 bases, and 18 bases lay between the germline ends. The CDR3 has 16 residues. CDR3 DNA: TGTGCCAGCAGCATTACATCAGGGACCCAAAATGAAAAACTGTTTTTT. It codes for CASSITSGTQNEKLFF.

This clonotype was detected a few times. The genes are TRBV12-3 or TRBV12-4 and TRBJ2-5; 8 nucleotides line up with TRBD1. J lost 2 bases, V lost 5 bases, and 1 base had no gene match. CDR3 size: 13 residues. In nucleotides, the CDR3 is TGTGCCAGCAGTCGGACAGGGCAAGAGACCCAGTACTTC. Protein sequence: CASSRTGQETQYF.

This clonotype was observed at least ten times. V and J are TRBV7-8 and TRBJ1-1; D is unclear. CDR1 and CDR2 from the germline V gene are SGHVS and FQNEAQ. CDR3 length: 16 residues. Trimming left V 0 bases short and J 1 base short, with 12 bases between. The CDR3 region has the DNA TGTGCCAGCAGCTTAGCGCACGGGAATTCGAACACTGAAGCTTTCTTT. Protein sequence: CASSLAHGNSNTEAFF.

Comment on this clonotype: Mismatch with germline at one junction end may stem from a read error. The chain links TRBV10-3 to TRBJ2-7, with D tentatively TRBD2 (6 bases). The germline gives CDR1 ENHRY, CDR2 SYGVKD. The CDR3 loop spans 14 amino acids. The CDR3 here is CVIGSGGDSYEQYF. CDR3 nucleotides: TGTGTCATCGGGTCGGGCGGGGACTCCTACGAGCAGTACTTC.

J is TRBJ1-1 and V is TRBV18; D is unresolved. Germline V gene lookup returns CDR1 KGHSH and CDR2 LQKENI. The CDR3 is 15 amino acids. The V and J ends lost 3 bases and 5 bases respectively, with 16 bases between them. As DNA, the CDR3 is TGTGCCAGCTCACCGAATGTACAGCGGGCAACTGAAGCTTTCTTT. Translating gives CASSPNVQRATEAFF.

V and J are TRBV9 and TRBJ2-1; 7 bases match TRBD2. The germline CDR1 and CDR2 sequences are SGDLS and YYNGEE. The CDR3 loop spans 15 amino acids. Trimming removed 0 bases from V and 0 bases from J; junction bases left unmatched: 0. The CDR3 loop is CASSVAGGSYNEQFF. As DNA, the CDR3 is TGTGCCAGCAGCGTAGCGGGGGGCTCCTACAATGAGCAGTTCTTC.